Shown below are 28 T cell receptor beta chains from a single sample sequenced in a study of blood T cell repertoires in COVID-19. The assay was immunoSEQ multiplex PCR, and TCRdb's table has in-frame clones only and misses some. The sample lists about 190,000 clones, roughly 80% occurring once. Material for sequencing was peripheral blood. The receptors come from a man aged 50 or older who had recovered from COVID-19.

This clone was recorded once. The rearrangement uses TRBV27 and TRBJ2-7; D not resolved. The V gene lost 0 bases and the J gene lost 3 bases, with 9 bases spanning the gap. This CDR3 has 14 residues. The germline V gene has CDR1 MNHEY and CDR2 SMNVEV (reference sequence). The CDR3 sequence is CASSLSMGVYEQYF. CDR3 coding DNA: TGTGCCAGCAGTTTATCGATGGGCGTCTACGAGCAGTACTTC.

The chain uses TRBV3-1 (or the pseudogene TRBV3-2) and TRBJ2-7, with 7 bases identical to TRBD2. Germline-derived CDR1 and CDR2 are LGHDT and YNNKEL (reference sequence). Trimming took 5 bases from V and 4 from J; bases not matched to a gene: 11. The CDR3 loop spans 15 amino acids. In nucleotides, the CDR3 is TGTGCCAGCAGCTCTTGGCGGGACTACTCATACGAGCAGTACTTC. Protein: CASSSWRDYSYEQYF.

This clone has only a few counts. The chain combines TRBV19 with TRBJ1-3; no reliable D call. Germline V gene data show CDR1 as LNHDA and CDR2 as SQIVND (reference sequence). V lost 4 bases, J lost 2 bases, and 9 bases lay in between. The CDR3 is made up of 14 amino acids. CDR3 sequence reads: CASSNGGPGNTIYF. CDR3 coding DNA: TGTGCCAGTAGTAATGGCGGGCCTGGAAACACCATATATTTT.

The rearrangement links TRBV6-4 to TRBJ1-1; D is unresolved. CDR1 and CDR2 (germline): MRHNA, SNTAGT. The CDR3 spans 18 residues. The V and J ends lost 6 bases and 1 base respectively, with 24 bases between them. The DNA of the CDR3 is TGTGCCAGCAGGGGCCCCACCCGGACTTTTCATGGGAACACTGAAGCTTTCTTT. It encodes CASRGPTRTFHGNTEAFF.

Only one count was recorded for this clone. The chain uses TRBV7-2 and TRBJ1-3; D not certain. Germline V CDR1 and CDR2: SGHTA, FQGNSA. The CDR3 has 14 amino acids. V lost 4 bases, J lost 3 bases, and 10 bases lay in between. CDR3 region: CASSSPQLGNTIYF. DNA of the CDR3: TGTGCCAGCAGCTCCCCGCAACTTGGAAACACCATATATTTT.

The chain links TRBV5-1 to TRBJ1-2, with 7 bases that match TRBD1. The ends lost 0 bases at V and 4 bases at J; junction bases unmatched: 9. This CDR3 has 16 residues. Germline CDR1 reads SGHRS; CDR2 reads YFSETQ. CDR3 sequence reads: CASSLEYRGNGYGYTF. The CDR3 nucleotides are TGCGCCAGCAGCTTGGAATACAGGGGAAATGGCTATGGCTACACCTTC.

The chain carries TRBV6-5 and TRBJ1-2; D remains unclear. Looked up from germline, CDR1 is MNHEY and CDR2 is SVGAGI. The CDR3 has 13 residues. Trimming took 0 bases from V and 3 from J, leaving 5 bases between them. The CDR3 loop reads CASSYSSDYGYTF. For the CDR3, the DNA is TGTGCCAGCAGTTACTCGAGTGACTATGGCTACACCTTC.

The chain recombines TRBV5-6 with TRBJ1-1; no firm D call. Per germline, CDR1 SGHDT and CDR2 YYEEEE. The V gene lost 1 base and the J gene lost 4 bases, with 11 bases spanning the gap. The CDR3 covers 14 residues. The chain's CDR3 is CASSLMGARTEAFF. CDR3 nucleotide sequence: TGTGCCAGCAGCTTGATGGGCGCGCGCACTGAAGCTTTCTTT.

The J gene is TRBJ2-1, the V gene TRBV9; D uncertain. Trimming removed 3 bases at V and 0 bases at J, with 10 bases between. Germline V gene lookup returns CDR1 SGDLS and CDR2 YYNGEE. The CDR3 length is 15 residues. The CDR3 spells CASSASIASYNEQFF. The CDR3 DNA follows: TGTGCCAGCAGCGCTAGTATCGCCTCCTACAATGAGCAGTTCTTC.

The rearrangement uses TRBV10-3 and TRBJ2-1, with a tentative D call TRBD2 (6 bases). This CDR3 spans 15 amino acids. Trimming cost V 2 bases and J 3 bases, with 11 bases left between them. Germline V gene sequence: CDR1 ENHRY, CDR2 SYGVKD. CDR3 nucleotide sequence: TGTGCCATCAGTGAGGCGGGACCTGACTACAATGAGCAGTTCTTC. Its protein product is CAISEAGPDYNEQFF.

The rearrangement links TRBV15 to TRBJ2-1; maybe TRBD1 (5 bases). This CDR3 region has 15 residues. The V end lost 0 bases, the J end lost 4 bases, and 10 bases lay between the germline ends. Germline values: CDR1 LNHNV, CDR2 YYDKDF (reference sequence). The CDR3 region has the DNA TGTGCCACCAGCAGAGATAAGGGGCTGTACAATGAGCAGTTCTTC. Residues: CATSRDKGLYNEQFF.

CDR3 nucleotide sequence: TGTGCCAGCAGTTATTCGAGGGCTAGCGGGAGGATGCAGTATTTT. Protein sequence: CASSYSRASGRMQYF. This chain links TRBV6-5 with TRBJ2-3; 11 bases map to TRBD2. The CDR3 extends over 15 amino acids. V dropped 3 bases and J dropped 11; count of bases not matched to a gene: 10. From germline, CDR1 is MNHEY and CDR2 SVGAGI.

This chain links TRBV10-2 with TRBJ2-1, with D tentatively TRBD1 (5 bases). The germline V gene encodes CDR1 WSHSY and CDR2 SAAADI. This CDR3 has 16 residues. V lost 3 bases and J lost 2, with 14 bases in between. Written as DNA, the CDR3 is TGCGCCAGCAGTGACCCCAGGACACAGACCTACAATGAGCAGTTCTTC. It translates to CASSDPRTQTYNEQFF.

This clone has only a few counts. CDR3 residues: CASSLGTYEQYF. CDR3 coding DNA: TGTGCCAGCAGCCTTGGGACATACGAGCAGTACTTC. The rearrangement joins TRBV7-9 to TRBJ2-7; D is possibly TRBD1 (6 bases). Trimming pared 5 bases from V and 4 bases from J, leaving 9 bases between. CDR1 is SEHNR and CDR2 is FQNEAQ in the germline V gene (reference sequence). The CDR3 consists of 12 residues.

The V and J genes are TRBV29-1 and TRBJ2-3; the match to TRBD1 covers 8 bases. The CDR3 totals 15 residues. Trimming cost V 6 bases and J 2 bases; bases outside gene matches: 10. Germline assignment: CDR1 SQVTM and CDR2 ANQGSEA. Here the CDR3 reads CSVAKTGENTDTQYF. CDR3 in DNA: TGCAGCGTCGCTAAGACAGGGGAAAACACAGATACGCAGTATTTT.

The chain links TRBV7-6 to TRBJ2-1; D ambiguous. CDR1 and CDR2 (germline): SGHVS, FNYEAQ. V gave up 2 bases and J gave up 6 bases, with 8 bases separating them. The CDR3 spans 13 residues. This CDR3 is CASSLSGLNEQFF. Written as DNA, the CDR3 is TGTGCCAGCAGCTTATCTGGGCTCAATGAGCAGTTCTTC.

The chain recombines TRBV28 with TRBJ2-7, with D possibly TRBD2 on 5 matching bases. V was clipped by 1 base and J by 6 bases, with 16 bases between them. The CDR3 sequence is 15 residues long. The germline V gene has CDR1 MDHEN and CDR2 SYDVKM. In nucleotides, the CDR3 is TGTGCCAGCAGTTTATTCGAGGGAAGTGAAAGCGAGCAGTACTTC. Translating it yields CASSLFEGSESEQYF.

The V and J genes are TRBV7-9 and TRBJ1-2; no firm D call. The length of the CDR3 is 13 residues. V gave up 5 bases and J gave up 2 bases, with 9 bases separating them. CDR1 and CDR2 (germline): SEHNR, FQNEAQ (reference sequence). This CDR3 reads CASSPERNYGYTF. CDR3 in DNA: TGTGCCAGCAGCCCGGAGAGAAACTATGGCTACACCTTC.

The chain combines TRBV18 with TRBJ1-1; a possible D gene is TRBD1 (6 bases). V lost 6 bases and J lost 7, with 21 bases in between. CDR1 KGHSH and CDR2 LQKENI come from the germline V gene. CDR3 length: 15 amino acids. CDR3 in amino acids: CASSHPRDIISEAFF. CDR3 coding DNA: TGTGCCAGCTCTCACCCCCGGGACATCATAAGTGAAGCTTTCTTT. The whole variable domain, filled in from reference TRBV18 and TRBJ1-1, reads NAGVMQNPRHLVRRRGQEARLRCSPMKGHSHVYWYRQLPEEGLKFMVYLQKENIIDESGMPKERFSAEFPKEGPSILRIQQVVRGDSAAYFCASSHPRDIISEAFFGQGTRLTVV.

This clone was seen more than once but under ten times. The rearrangement joins TRBV29-1 to TRBJ2-1, with TRBD1 identical over 8 bases. CDR1 and CDR2 from the germline V gene are SQVTM and ANQGSEA. V shed 5 bases, J shed 3 bases, and the junction held 12 bases outside the gene matches. The CDR3 spans 16 residues. As DNA, the CDR3 is TGCAGCGTTACCGGGACAGGCGGGGTTCGCTACAATGAGCAGTTCTTC. This translates into CSVTGTGGVRYNEQFF.

This sequence joins TRBV7-3 and TRBJ2-6, with TRBD1 identical over 9 bases. Germline V gene lookup returns CDR1 SGHTA and CDR2 FQGTGA. Trimming at V came to 5 bases and at J to 4 bases, leaving 6 bases not matched to a gene. This CDR3 is 16 amino acids long. The CDR3 DNA is TGTGCCAGCAGCCCTACAGGGGGCTACGGGGCCAACGTCCTGACTTTC. Encoded protein: CASSPTGGYGANVLTF.

The chain combines TRBV20-1 with TRBJ2-1; TRBD1 matches 11 bases. The junction had 13 bases not matched to a gene; V was cut back by 3 bases and J by 6 bases. Germline V gene lookup returns CDR1 DFQATT and CDR2 SNEGSKA (reference sequence). The CDR3 has 17 amino acids. CDR3 nucleotide sequence: TGCAGTGCTAGTAGGGCCCCTTCGGGGACAGGGGGCAATGAGCAGTTCTTC. Amino acid sequence: CSASRAPSGTGGNEQFF.

The J gene is TRBJ2-5, the V gene TRBV12-3 or TRBV12-4; 9 bases align to TRBD1. J was trimmed by 4 bases and V by 6 bases; bases with no gene match: 3. The CDR3 sequence is 13 residues long. The CDR3 loop reads CASRQGAGETQYF. CDR3 coding DNA: TGTGCCAGCAGACAGGGGGCGGGAGAGACCCAGTACTTC.

The rearrangement links TRBV24-1 to TRBJ1-1; unclear D gene. Trimming removed 7 bases at V and 3 bases at J, with 8 bases between. Germline-derived CDR1 and CDR2 are KGHDR and SFDVKD. The CDR3 spans 12 residues. This chain's CDR3 is CATRGADTEAFF. The CDR3 DNA follows: TGTGCCACCAGGGGAGCCGACACTGAAGCTTTCTTT.

V gene TRBV11-2 combines with J gene TRBJ2-7, with 7 bases lining up with TRBD2. From germline, CDR1 is SGHAT and CDR2 FQNNGV. The ends lost 11 bases at V and 4 bases at J; junction bases unmatched: 14. This CDR3 region has 14 residues. Here the CDR3 reads CAGAIAGGAYEQYF. Written as DNA, the CDR3 is TGTGCCGGGGCCATAGCGGGCGGGGCTTACGAGCAGTACTTC.

The rearrangement uses TRBV9 and TRBJ1-6, with D possibly TRBD1 on 6 matching bases. V lost 2 bases and J 7 bases, leaving 16 bases between the germline ends. CDR3 length: 16 residues. Germline V gene sequence: CDR1 SGDLS, CDR2 YYNGEE. The CDR3 here is CASSVKDSPSNSPLHF. The CDR3 nucleotides read TGTGCCAGCAGCGTCAAGGACAGCCCGTCGAATTCACCCCTCCACTTT.

The chain has TRBV14 and TRBJ2-5; 11 positions match TRBD2. J was trimmed by 5 bases and V by 0 bases; bases with no gene match: 11. The CDR3 runs 18 residues. Per the germline V gene, CDR1 is SGHDN and CDR2 is FVKESK. CDR3 coding DNA: TGTGCCAGCAGCCAAGATCTCTTTTCGCTAGCGGGAGGTGAGACCCAGTACTTC. This codes for CASSQDLFSLAGGETQYF.

This clone was seen only a few times. This chain uses TRBV5-1 with TRBJ1-1; TRBD1 might be the D (5 bases). V was shortened by 7 bases and J by 2 bases, with 12 bases between the two germline ends. Looked up from germline, CDR1 is SGHRS and CDR2 is YFSETQ. The CDR3 runs to 13 residues. The CDR3 DNA sequence: TGCGCCAGCGGGAGGGACTCCAACACTGAAGCTTTCTTT. The encoded protein is CASGRDSNTEAFF.